The present entry profiles one T cell receptor beta chain with its context. What it binds is unknown. The CDR3 totals 14 residues. V was shortened by 0 bases and J by 6 bases, with 10 bases between the two germline ends. Germline CDR1 reads SGDLS; CDR2 reads YYNGEE. The table came from immunoSEQ multiplex PCR; TCRdb's copy has only in-frame clones and leaves some out. This sample has 99,000 or so clones, with roughly 87% found just once. These data are taken from a study of graft-versus-host responses after intestinal transplantation. Across the study: Every one of the recipients received anti-thymocyte globulin induction and afterwards took tacrolimus and steroids for approximately three years.

General study points: Among circulating GvH clones, peak levels were associated with early post-transplant declines in HvG clones.

The chain couples TRBV9 to TRBJ1-5, with no clear D. The sample here was unstimulated CD4+ T cells sorted from spleen or lymph node cells, taken before intestinal transplant. The clonotype comes from a human donor who received an intestinal transplant. CDR3 sequence: CASSVGSGGQPQHF. As DNA, the CDR3 is TGTGCCAGCAGCGTAGGTTCTGGCGGTCAGCCCCAGCATTTT.